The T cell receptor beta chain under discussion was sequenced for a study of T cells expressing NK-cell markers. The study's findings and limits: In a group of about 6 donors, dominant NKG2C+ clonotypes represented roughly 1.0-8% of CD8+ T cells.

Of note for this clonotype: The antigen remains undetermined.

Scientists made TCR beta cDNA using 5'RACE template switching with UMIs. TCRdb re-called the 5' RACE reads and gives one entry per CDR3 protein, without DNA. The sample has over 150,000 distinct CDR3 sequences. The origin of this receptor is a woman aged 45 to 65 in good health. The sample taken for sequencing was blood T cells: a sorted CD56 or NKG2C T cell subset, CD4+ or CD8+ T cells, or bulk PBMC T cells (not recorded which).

CDR3: CAISPDGPNSNQPQHF. The chain recombines TRBV10-3 with TRBJ1-5. Germline V gene sequence: CDR1 ENHRY, CDR2 SYGVKD. CDR3 length: 16 residues.